The T cell receptor beta chain under discussion was sequenced for a study of T cell repertoires in cytomegalovirus infection. Study-wide context: Public TCR beta signature analysis indicated the presence of both CMV infection and matching HLA type. Whole-study results and caveats: Identification of carriers of CMV plus the relevant HLA was achieved through cumulative public TCR beta family frequency. HLA-C-restricted CMV-specific TCR beta clonotypes were dominant in the ex vivo response.

A few counts support this clonotype. Its antigen remains unknown. From germline, CDR1 is SGHVS and CDR2 FNYEAQ. The V end lost 2 bases, the J end lost 5 bases, and 12 bases lay between the germline ends. The CDR3 contains 14 residues. TCRdb itself ran the reads through MiXCR, one entry per CDR3 protein. The sample consists of 180,000 or so distinct CDR3 sequences, about 18% of them appearing once. This receptor was identified in a human donor in good health (CMV status not recorded). Some clones in this sample may be carry-over from other donors' samples. This chain uses TRBV7-6 with TRBJ1-1; a possible D gene is TRBD1 (5 bases). Sequences were obtained from CD8+ T cells from PBMCs. CDR3 sequence: CASSLSVEGTEAFF. DNA for the CDR3: TGTGCCAGCAGCTTATCGGTAGAGGGGACTGAAGCTTTCTTT. The full variable domain, completed using reference TRBV7-6 and TRBJ1-1, is GAGVSQSPRYKVTKRGQDVALRCDPISGHVSLYWYRQALGQGPEFLTYFNYEAQQDKSGLPNDRFSAERPEGSISTLTIQRTEQRDSAMYRCASSLSVEGTEAFFGQGTRLTVV.